Ten or more counts support the clone carrying this TCR beta chain. Its antigen is as yet unknown. Clinicians made diagnoses from clinical symptoms, serum thyroxine, TRAb, thyroid ultrasound and orbital computed tomography. Someone took the PBMCs out of about 10 ml of fresh peripheral blood. This sample is part of a study of Graves' ophthalmopathy and Graves' hyperthyroidism. Study background: Peripheral blood collection took place at initial diagnosis, before any treatment.

Amplification targeted the TCR beta CDR3 regions, with RNA transcripts as the source material. RT-PCR with HTBI primers came first, then second-round multiplex PCR. One entry per CDR3 protein, called by TCRdb with MiXCR from the multiplex PCR reads. The sample shows under 200,000 distinct CDR3 sequences, over 35% of them seen only once. Notes on the study in general: Sensitivity reached 87.88% and specificity around 81% for a 13-signature model separating ophthalmopathy from stable hyperthyroidism.

The TCR comes from a woman aged 40 to 50 with Graves' ophthalmopathy. The sequenced sample consisted of peripheral blood.

The CDR3 DNA reads TGTGCCAGCAGTTCCCCGGACAGGATGAACACTGAAGCTTTCTTT. The encoded protein is CASSSPDRMNTEAFF. The chain carries TRBV6-5 and TRBJ1-1, with TRBD1 matching over 7 bases. This CDR3 is built from 15 residues. Germline assignment: CDR1 MNHEY and CDR2 SVGAGI. The ends lost 4 bases at V and 0 bases at J; junction bases unmatched: 5.